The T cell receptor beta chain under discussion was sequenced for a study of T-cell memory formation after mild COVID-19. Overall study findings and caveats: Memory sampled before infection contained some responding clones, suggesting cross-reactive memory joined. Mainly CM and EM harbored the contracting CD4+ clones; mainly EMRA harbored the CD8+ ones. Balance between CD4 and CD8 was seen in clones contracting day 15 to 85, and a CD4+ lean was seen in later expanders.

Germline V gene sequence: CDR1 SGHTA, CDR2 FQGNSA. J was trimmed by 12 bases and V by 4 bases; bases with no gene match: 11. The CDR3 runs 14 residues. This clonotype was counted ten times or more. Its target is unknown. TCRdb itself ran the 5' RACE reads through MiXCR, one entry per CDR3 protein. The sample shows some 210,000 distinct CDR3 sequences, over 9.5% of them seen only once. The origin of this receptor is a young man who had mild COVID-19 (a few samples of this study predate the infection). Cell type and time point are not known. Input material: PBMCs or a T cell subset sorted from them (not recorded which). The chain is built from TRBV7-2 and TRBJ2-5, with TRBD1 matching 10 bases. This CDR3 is CASSSTGQGSFEYF. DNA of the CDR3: TGTGCCAGCAGCTCCACGGGACAGGGGTCGTTTGAGTACTTC.